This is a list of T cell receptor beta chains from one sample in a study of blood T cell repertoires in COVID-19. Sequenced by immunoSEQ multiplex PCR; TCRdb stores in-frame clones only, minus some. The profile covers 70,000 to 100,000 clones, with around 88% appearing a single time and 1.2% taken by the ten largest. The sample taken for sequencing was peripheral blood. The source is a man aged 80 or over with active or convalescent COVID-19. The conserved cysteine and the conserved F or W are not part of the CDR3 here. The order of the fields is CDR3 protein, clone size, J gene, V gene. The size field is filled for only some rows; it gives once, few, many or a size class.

AISAGQQETQY | . | TRBJ2-5 | TRBV10-3
ASSYLNRGSGNTIY | . | TRBJ1-3 | TRBV6-5
ASSPRGLLYGAF | . | TRBJ1-1 | TRBV28
ASSDSGNEQF | medium-sized | TRBJ2-1 | TRBV5-1
ASSILSSYEQY | . | TRBJ2-7 | TRBV7-2
ASSQDSGNSNQPQH | . | TRBJ1-5 | TRBV4-1
ASSISGGRLVEKLF | . | TRBJ1-4 | TRBV19
ASSLGTHNYEQY | . | TRBJ2-7 | TRBV4-3
ASSLATGDTDTQY | . | TRBJ2-3 | TRBV7-2
ASSKLKGEATNEKLF | . | TRBJ1-4 | TRBV21-1
ASSLVAVRTDTQY | . | TRBJ2-3 | TRBV5-5
ASSADDRGNSPLH | . | TRBJ1-6 | TRBV5-1
ASSGAPKEETQY | . | TRBJ2-5 | TRBV14
AISDPSSGNTIY | once | TRBJ1-3 | TRBV7-9
ASSSPSGRAPYNEQF | . | TRBJ2-1 | TRBV9